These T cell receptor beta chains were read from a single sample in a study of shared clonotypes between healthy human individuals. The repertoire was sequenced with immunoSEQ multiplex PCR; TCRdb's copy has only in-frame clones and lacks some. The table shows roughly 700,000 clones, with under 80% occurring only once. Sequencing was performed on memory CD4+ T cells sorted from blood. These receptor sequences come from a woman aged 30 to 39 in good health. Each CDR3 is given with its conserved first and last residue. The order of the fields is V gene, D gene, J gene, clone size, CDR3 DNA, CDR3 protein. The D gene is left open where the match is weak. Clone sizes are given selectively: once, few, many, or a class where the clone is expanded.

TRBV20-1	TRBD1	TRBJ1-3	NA	TGCGGGACAGGGGCAAACACCATATATTTT	CGTGANTIYF
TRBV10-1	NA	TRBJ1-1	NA	TGCGCCAGCAAAGTTGGCAGGGTCATCAACACTGAAGCTTTCTTT	CASKVGRVINTEAFF
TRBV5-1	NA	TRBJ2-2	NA	TGCGCCAGCGCATCCTACTTGAACACCGGGGAGCTGTTTTTT	CASASYLNTGELFF
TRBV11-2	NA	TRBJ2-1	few	TGTGCCAGCAGCTTCGGGGCGAATGAGCAGTTCTTC	CASSFGANEQFF
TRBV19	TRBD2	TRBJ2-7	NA	TGTGCCAGTAGTTTTCAGCCGGGACACAATGGGACTAGCGGGAGGGCTATAGGAGCCTACGAGCAGTACTTC	CASSFQPGHNGTSGRAIGAYEQYF
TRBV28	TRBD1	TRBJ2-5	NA	TGTGCCAGCAATCCATGGGACAGGGGTAAGACCCAGTACTTC	CASNPWDRGKTQYF
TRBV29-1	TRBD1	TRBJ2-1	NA	TGCAGCGCCGGGGACAGGGCCACGTACAATGAGCAGTTCTTC	CSAGDRATYNEQFF
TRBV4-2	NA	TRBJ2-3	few	TGTGCCAGCAGCCAAGAGAGAGGTGGGGCAGGCACAGATACGCAGTATTTT	CASSQERGGAGTDTQYF
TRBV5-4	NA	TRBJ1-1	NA	TGTGCCAGCAGCCCCCGAGGCAGCATGAACACTGAAGCTTTCTTT	CASSPRGSMNTEAFF
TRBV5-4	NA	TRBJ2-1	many	TGTGCCAGCAGCCCGGCTAGTTCGAGTGAGCAGTTCTTC	CASSPASSSEQFF
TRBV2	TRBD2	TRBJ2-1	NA	TGTGCCAGCAGGGTACTAGCGGGATCTTACAATGAGCAGTTCTTC	CASRVLAGSYNEQFF
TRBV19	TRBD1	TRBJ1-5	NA	TGTGCCAGCCAACACGATTACCAGGGGGGACAGCCCCAGCATTTT	CASQHDYQGGQPQHF
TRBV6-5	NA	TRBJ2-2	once	TGTGCCAGCAGCGGGAGTGACGGGGAGCTGTTTTTT	CASSGSDGELFF
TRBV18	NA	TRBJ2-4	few	TGTGCCAGCTCACCTCAGGGGGGCCTGAACATTCAGTACTTC	CASSPQGGLNIQYF
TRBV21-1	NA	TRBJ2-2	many	TGTGGGGGGCAAGGCGGCAACACCGGGGAGCTGTTTTTT	CGGQGGNTGELFF
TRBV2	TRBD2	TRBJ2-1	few	TGTGCCAGCAGCGACGGACTAGCGGGAGTAAATAATGAGCAGTTCTTC	CASSDGLAGVNNEQFF
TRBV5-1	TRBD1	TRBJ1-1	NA	TGCGCCAGCAGCTCGGGGACAGGAGGGACTGAAGCTTTCTTT	CASSSGTGGTEAFF
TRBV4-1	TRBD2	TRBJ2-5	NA	TGCGCCAGCAGCCAACTAGAGCGGGAGTGGGAGACCCAGTACTTC	CASSQLEREWETQYF
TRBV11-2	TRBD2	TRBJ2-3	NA	TGTGCCAGCAGCTTAGAGGGGACTAGCGGGAGCCTTTTT	CASSLEGTSGSLF
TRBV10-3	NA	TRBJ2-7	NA	TGTGCCATCAGTCTGGGTCCACCCTACGAGCAGTACTTC	CAISLGPPYEQYF
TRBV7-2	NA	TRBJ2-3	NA	TGTGCCAGCAGCTTCGACAGGATCAACACGCAGTATTTT	CASSFDRINTQYF
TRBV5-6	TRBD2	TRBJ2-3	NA	TGTGCCAGCAGCCCCCGGGGGGTAGCGGGAGGGACAGATACGCAGTATTTT	CASSPRGVAGGTDTQYF
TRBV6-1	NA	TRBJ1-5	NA	TGTGCCAGCAGTGAAAGGGGAGGGGTCGGGCAGCCCCAGCATTTT	CASSERGGVGQPQHF
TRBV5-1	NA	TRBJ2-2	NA	TGCGCCAGCAGCTTAGACAGCCCGGAGACCGGGGAGCTGTTTTTT	CASSLDSPETGELFF
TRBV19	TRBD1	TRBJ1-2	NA	TGTGCCAGTATCCGGAGGGCGGGACAGGGGAGTTATGGCTACACCTTC	CASIRRAGQGSYGYTF
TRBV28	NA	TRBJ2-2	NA	TGTGCCAGTCTAGACTGGGCCAGCGAGGAGCTGTTTTTT	CASLDWASEELFF
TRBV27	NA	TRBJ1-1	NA	TGTGCCAGCAGACAAAAACCCCTCCTGAACACTGAAGCTTTCTTT	CASRQKPLLNTEAFF
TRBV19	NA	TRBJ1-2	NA	TGTGCCAGTAGTAGTCAGACTGTTAACTATGGCTACACCTTC	CASSSQTVNYGYTF
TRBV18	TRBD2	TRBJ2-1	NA	TGTGCCAGCTCAGGACTAGCGGGAGGGCTGGGCAATGAGCAGTTCTTC	CASSGLAGGLGNEQFF
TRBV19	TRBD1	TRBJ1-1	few	TGTGCCAGTAGTGTACAGGGGGCGTTCACTGAAGCTTTCTTT	CASSVQGAFTEAFF
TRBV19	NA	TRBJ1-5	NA	TGTGCCAGTAGTTTCTCCCGACAGCTTAGCAATCAGCCCCAGCATTTT	CASSFSRQLSNQPQHF
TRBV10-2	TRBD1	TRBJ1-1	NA	TGCGCCAGCAGTGACTCCGGGACAGATCAAGCTTTCTTT	CASSDSGTDQAFF
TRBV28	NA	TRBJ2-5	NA	TGTGCCAGCAGCCCCAGGGAAAGGGGCGAGACCCAGTACTTC	CASSPRERGETQYF
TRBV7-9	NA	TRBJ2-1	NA	TGTGCCAGCAGCCCGACGACGGGTGAGCAGTTCTTC	CASSPTTGEQFF
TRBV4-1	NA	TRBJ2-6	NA	TGCGCCAGCAGCCAAGCCGACAGGTCATCTGGGGCCAACGTCCTGACTTTC	CASSQADRSSGANVLTF
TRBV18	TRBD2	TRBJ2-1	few	TGTGCCAGCTCAGCCAGCGGGAACTCCTACAATGAGCAGTTCTTC	CASSASGNSYNEQFF
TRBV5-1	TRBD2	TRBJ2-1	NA	TGCGCCAGCAGCTTGGCTCTAGCGGGAATAAATGAGCAGTTCTTC	CASSLALAGINEQFF